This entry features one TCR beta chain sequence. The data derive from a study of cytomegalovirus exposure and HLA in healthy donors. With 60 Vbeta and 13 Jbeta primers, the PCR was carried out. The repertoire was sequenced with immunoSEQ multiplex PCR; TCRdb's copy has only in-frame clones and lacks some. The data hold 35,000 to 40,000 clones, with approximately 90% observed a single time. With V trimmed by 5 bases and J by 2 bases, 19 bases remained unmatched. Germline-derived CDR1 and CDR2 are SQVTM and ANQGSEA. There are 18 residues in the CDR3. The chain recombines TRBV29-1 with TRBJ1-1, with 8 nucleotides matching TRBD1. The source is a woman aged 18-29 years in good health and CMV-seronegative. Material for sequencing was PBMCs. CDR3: CSVTNYGQGRDKNTEAFF. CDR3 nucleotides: TGCAGCGTTACTAACTACGGACAGGGAAGAGATAAAAACACTGAAGCTTTCTTT. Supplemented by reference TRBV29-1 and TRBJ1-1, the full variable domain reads SAVISQKPSRDICQRGTSLTIQCQVDSQVTMMFWYRQQPGQSLTLIATANQGSEATYESGFVIDKFPISRPNLTFSTLTVSNMSPEDSSIYLCSVTNYGQGRDKNTEAFFGQGTRLTVV.